Below, 12 T cell receptor beta chains from the same sample are listed, as sequenced in a study of cytomegalovirus exposure and HLA in healthy donors. 13 Jbeta primers and 60 Vbeta primers were used for the PCR. The method was immunoSEQ multiplex PCR; TCRdb's version includes in-frame clones alone and lacks a portion of them. The sample comprises about 76,000 clones, roughly 73% of which are singletons, and about 16% rests with the top ten. Material for sequencing was PBMCs. The source is a woman aged 35 to 49 in good health and CMV-seropositive.

V usage is TRBV4-2 and J usage is TRBJ2-7, with 11 bases identical to TRBD1. V shed 1 base, J shed 4 bases, and the junction held 12 bases outside the gene matches. This CDR3 is 18 amino acids long. Germline V gene lookup returns CDR1 LGHNA and CDR2 YNFKEQ. This CDR3 is CASSQGLSIWDRGYEQYF. The CDR3 DNA is TGTGCCAGCAGCCAAGGGTTGTCAATCTGGGACAGGGGGTACGAGCAGTACTTC.

V gene TRBV6-1 combines with J gene TRBJ2-5; no definite D call. The germline V gene has CDR1 MNHNS and CDR2 SASEGT. The CDR3 sequence is 14 residues long. V was cut by 2 bases and J by 5 bases, with 12 bases left in between. The CDR3 DNA follows: TGTGCCAGCAGTGAAAATCACGGTCGGGAGACCCAGTACTTC. This gives the protein CASSENHGRETQYF.

This clone has more than one count but fewer than ten. The V call is TRBV7-9, the J call TRBJ2-5, with D possibly matching TRBD2 (6 bases). Trimming stripped 1 base from V and 2 bases from J, with 8 bases between. Germline V gene lookup returns CDR1 SEHNR and CDR2 FQNEAQ (reference sequence). There are 14 residues in the CDR3. CDR3 coding DNA: TGTGCCAGCAGCTTAGATCGGGGGCAAGAGACCCAGTACTTC. Translating it yields CASSLDRGQETQYF.

The CDR3 DNA sequence: TGTGCCAGCAGCCGAGAGGCGCAGGGCAATTCACCCCTCCACTTT. It codes for CASSREAQGNSPLHF. The genes are TRBV7-9 and TRBJ1-6, with a weak D call TRBD1 (5 bases). CDR1 and CDR2 from the germline V gene are SEHNR and FQNEAQ (reference sequence). V lost 5 bases and J 7 bases, leaving 15 bases between the germline ends. The CDR3 runs to 15 residues.

The sample holds a few counts of this clone. The chain uses TRBV7-2 and TRBJ1-3; TRBD1 agrees at 7 bases. CDR3 length: 14 residues. Per the germline V gene, CDR1 is SGHTA and CDR2 is FQGNSA. Trimming cost V 4 bases and J 0 bases; bases outside gene matches: 0. The CDR3: CASSYRGSGNTIYF. CDR3 sequence (DNA): TGTGCCAGCAGCTACAGGGGCTCTGGAAACACCATATATTTT.

This clone is deemed medium-sized. The conserved final phenylalanine or tryptophan is absent from the CDR3, which likely points to a read error. Because the CDR3's place on the DNA is in doubt, the DNA is left out and the CDR3 is given as listed by TCRdb. The chain employs TRBV5-6 and TRBJ1-1; TRBD1, as called in the table, went unchecked against the DNA. With termini counted, the CDR3 has 16 amino acids. The germline V gene has CDR1 SGHDT and CDR2 YYEEEE. CDR3 in amino acids: CASSLFGTGGNTEALV.

The chain employs TRBV5-1 and TRBJ1-1, with D possibly matching TRBD1 (5 bases). V was shortened by 0 bases and J by 5 bases, with 14 bases between the two germline ends. The germline V gene has CDR1 SGHRS and CDR2 YFSETQ. The CDR3 has 15 amino acids. CDR3 protein: CASSLGGHPKTEAFF. The CDR3 DNA reads as TGCGCCAGCAGCTTGGGAGGACACCCAAAGACTGAAGCTTTCTTT.

The genes are TRBV7-2 and TRBJ1-5; D gene uncertain. Germline CDR1 reads SGHTA; CDR2 reads FQGNSA. The CDR3 consists of 13 residues. Trimming removed 4 bases at V and 1 base at J, with 5 bases between. The chain's CDR3 is CASSSSSNQPQHF. The CDR3 bases are TGTGCCAGCAGCTCATCCAGCAATCAGCCCCAGCATTTT.

This clone was detected a few times. The chain is built from TRBV7-2 and TRBJ2-3, with 7 positions matching TRBD2. CDR1 is SGHTA, CDR2 FQGNSA, per germline. This CDR3 comprises 15 residues. J lost 2 bases, V lost 5 bases, and 7 bases had no gene match. The CDR3 DNA follows: TGTGCCAGCAGCGCCGCTAGCGGACCCACAGATACGCAGTATTTT. It specifies CASSAASGPTDTQYF.

V gene TRBV5-1 combines with J gene TRBJ2-7; 7 bases are a match to TRBD1. CDR3 length: 14 amino acids. V was clipped by 4 bases and J by 2 bases; unmatched bases: 6. Germline CDR1 and CDR2: SGHRS and YFSETQ. CDR3 nucleotides: TGCGCCAGCAGCCCCTCGACAGGGACCTACGAGCAGTACTTC. It specifies CASSPSTGTYEQYF.

J is TRBJ2-5 and V is TRBV5-1, with D perhaps TRBD2 (5 bases). V lost 6 bases to trimming and J lost 5 bases, with 17 bases between them. CDR3 length equals 14 residues. Germline loops: CDR1 SGHRS, CDR2 YFSETQ. The CDR3 loop is CASTQGRGSETQYF. CDR3 DNA: TGCGCCAGCACCCAAGGCCGGGGTTCGGAGACCCAGTACTTC.

Only a few counts were recorded for this clone. The chain links TRBV6-6 to TRBJ1-4; TRBD1 aligns across 7 bases. Trimming cost V 3 bases and J 8 bases; bases outside gene matches: 9. The CDR3 length is 15 residues. The V gene's germline CDR1 is MNHNY and CDR2 SVGAGI (reference sequence). Here the CDR3 reads CASSYSRTGEEKLFF. The CDR3 DNA sequence: TGTGCCAGCAGTTATAGTCGAACAGGGGAAGAAAAACTGTTTTTT.